This TCR beta chain was sequenced in a study of cytomegalovirus exposure and HLA in healthy donors (dated by TCRdb to about 2017). Turning to the overall study: An earlier analysis of roughly 570 of the donors reported 250 to 350 Gb of sequence data and about 120 million unique TCR beta sequences obtained from 150 million to 200 million T cells. The study profiled the T cell repertoires of around 700 subjects by immunosequencing and related them to cytomegalovirus serostatus. The number of typed donors differed by locus: 629-630 for A, B, C, DRB1 and DQB1; approximately 530 for DQA1; 606 for DPA1; and some 450 for DPB1. An earlier analysis of around 580 of the donors used high-throughput TCR beta sequencing to judge whether each TCR beta V gene segment behaved as functional or pseudogenic. The later analysis used no new phenotypic data to find candidate immune exposures, relying instead on TCR beta sequences and their occurrence across donors. The genetic ancestry cluster associated with self-reported Caucasian donors included approximately 85% of the 398 genotyped donors. Because of strong linkage in the cohort, 4 to 6 DR-DQ haplotypes were treated as single units for association and clustering. Genome-wide SNP genotypes for about 55% of the 666 donors were used in a later genetic analysis, which treated that subset as a discovery cohort. About 300 gigabases of sequencing data and tens of millions of unique TCR sequences were included in an early release covering 550 to 800 HLA-typed donors. A separate validation cohort of over a hundred different subjects was used in addition to the 666-subject first cohort. In a later analysis, previously published TCR beta repertoires from 670 or so donors were re-analyzed and high-resolution HLA genotyping was added so that TCR occurrence patterns could be studied. Among around 400 genotyped donors of the cohort, an average of approximately 240,000 unique TCR beta nucleotide sequences was sequenced per donor, of which about 18% were non-productive. The study aimed to test whether signatures of past pathogen exposure could be identified by cataloging public T cell receptors. All discovery cohort repertoires had been generated on a single sequencing platform. To predict cytomegalovirus infection status, the study brought together high-throughput TCR immunosequencing, statistical association of individual TCRs with disease status, and machine learning. Donor age, sex, ethnicity and CMV serostatus were compiled together with the repertoire data. Class I and class II HLA loci were covered by the typing at four-digit resolution.

On this clone: The antigen this receptor binds is unknown.

Overall results and qualifications from the work: The study listed 164 TCR beta chains as associated with cytomegalovirus. Specific HLA alleles were associated with 18,000 or so TCR beta sequences at a false discovery rate of 0.05 in a later analysis. A further reported finding was that TCR beta sequences accurately predicted the HLA-A and HLA-B alleles for most subjects in the first cohort. Several of the top co-occurrence clusters appeared to be linked to parvovirus B19, influenza, CMV and Epstein-Barr virus, according to a later analysis. A later genetic analysis associated a missense DCLRE1C variant with V-gene and J-gene trimming of TCR beta chains, and an independent cohort replicated the association. According to the authors, the approach could potentially be generalized to other disease states and immunological phenotypes. Some IMGT-functional V segments, including TRBV6-2 and TRBV6-3, could not be told apart with the 87-base-pair reads, so those segments were excluded. In a later analysis, HLA-associated TCR beta chains were found to be more clonally expanded and to have lower generation probabilities than equally common non-associated chains. HLA typing was unavailable for some donors at each locus, so association tests used only the typed subset. Assigning TCR associations to individual alleles was difficult when HLA alleles, especially DR and DQ, strongly co-occurred. A later analysis found that TCR association rates varied across HLA loci, with DRB1 alleles showing the most associated TCRs and HLA-C alleles the fewest. In a later genetic analysis, fewer N-insertions in productive TCRs were reported among donors in an Asian-associated ancestry cluster than the approximately 710-donor mean. Most TCR sequences were seen in very few donors, while some public TCRs were found in many individuals. A cluster of highly shared sequence variants was judged likely to be a technical artifact of the sequencing pipeline. The presence/absence analyses assumed that sequencing depth was roughly uniform across donors, and that assumption may not be true. Broadly in line with IMGT annotations, most TCR beta V segments showed up in productive rearrangements about 87% or about 30% of the time in an earlier analysis of 587 of the donors. This cohort had only TCR beta chains sequenced, and the lack of alpha or paired-chain data limited which features could be detected. Correlated functional status among segregating V segments might be attributable to linkage disequilibrium, but an unknown experimental factor could not be ruled out. The earlier analysis of 587 of the donors excluded about 16 rarely observed V segments, including chromosome 9 orphons, because counts were too low. A later analysis found that most CMV-associated TCR beta chains appeared HLA-restricted, with HLA associations seemingly driven largely by CMV exposure. In vitro tests confirmed that a few of the cytomegalovirus-associated TCR beta chains recognize cytomegalovirus antigens. For the cohort, immune exposure information was limited to CMV serostatus. In both the original and validation cohorts, the classifier was reported to diagnose cytomegalovirus status with high specificity and sensitivity.

In total, 500 to 700 healthy bone marrow donors made up the cohort. At the time of sampling, every cohort member was nominally healthy, though immune exposures that went unrecorded were likely present. The donor tested CMV seronegative, placing the donor among the approximately 360 seronegative members of the cohort. Each donor provided a peripheral blood sample, and peripheral blood mononuclear cells were used for TCR beta sequencing. Genomic DNA extraction from the blood cell samples was performed with the Qiagen DNeasy Blood Extraction Kit. The CDR3 measures 14 amino acids from cysteine to phenylalanine. The kept DNA is CDR3 alone, 42 bases in frame from the first base. Ends trimmed: V by 3 bases, J by 5 bases; bases unmatched to a gene: 3. The germline V gene (reference sequence) supplies CDR1 LNHDA and CDR2 SQIVND. Receptor amplification or capture employed the immunoSEQ multiplex PCR assay. For the multiplex PCR, a mixture combining 60 forward primers for TCR Vbeta segments and 13 reverse primers for TCR Jbeta segments was used. Amplification of the CDR3 region of rearranged TCR beta genes was performed with a multiplex PCR assay on genomic DNA. The amplified TCR beta libraries were sequenced on the Illumina HiSeq System as 87-base-pair reads. As for the original processing: Across the 670 or so repertoires, a later analysis counted 80 million or so unique TCR beta chains, 9.5 million to 12 million of which were shared by at least two donors. To remove PCR and sequencing errors, raw reads were error-corrected and collapsed into unique sequences using a nearest-neighbor algorithm that merged closely related sequences. Alignment of CDR3 sequences to IMGT reference sequences was used to assign V, D and J gene segments. For a sequence to be retained, a match of at least six nucleotides to both a V gene segment and a J gene segment was required. Rearrangements were called productive when the CDR3 lacked stop codons and stayed in frame with V and J; all others were non-productive. Following IMGT convention, CDR3 was defined as the stretch from the second conserved V-encoded cysteine to the conserved J-encoded phenylalanine. The earlier analysis of about 500 of the donors excluded sequences that lacked an unambiguous match to a single V gene segment. An earlier analysis of some 500 of the donors classified V segments as functional when productive rearrangements were above 56.7% and as segregating when the standard deviation between donors was above 5%. A statistical classification framework was built for diagnosing cytomegalovirus status from the catalog of TCR beta chain sequences. A later analysis assigned V and J genes by comparing TCR nucleotide sequences with IMGT/GENE-DB human TR gene sequences. The TCRdist pipeline was used in a later analysis to assign CDR3 sequences and most-parsimonious VDJ recombination scenarios. In a later analysis, each TCR beta chain was defined by its CDR3 amino acid sequence together with its V-gene family, and reads lacking a unique V-gene family were excluded. As a way to deal with suspected cross-contamination and a sequencing artifact, a later analysis dropped roughly 620 nucleotide sequences that were highly shared and had low generation probability. A later analysis calculated a clonal expansion index for each public chain from normalized within-repertoire ranks of inferred template counts. In a later analysis, generation probabilities were computed using a VDJ recombination model fitted to out-of-frame rearrangements, and the results were checked against IGoR. In a later analysis, TCR-TCR, TCR-HLA and TCR-CMV co-occurrence was scored with hypergeometric tests, and a repertoire-size bias correction was applied to TCR pairs. In a later analysis, false discovery rates were estimated by permuting HLA or CMV assignments 20 times. In a later analysis, co-occurring TCRs were grouped using DBSCAN, with TCRdist sequence similarity added in when clustering inside HLA-allele-positive subsets. Repertoires with fewer than 30,000 or more than 120,000 public chains were left out of co-occurrence clustering, as were a handful of repertoires with anomalous nucleotide sharing. Sourced from immuneACCESS, this table was stored by TCRdb with only in-frame sequences that have V and J called. A share of the clones is absent; for the studies checked, an unresolved V gene accounts for under half, and the remainder has no known explanation. Clonal size and the V and J genes are those of that table, whereas D and trimming came from the DNA. The record for this sample contains 120,000 to 150,000 clones. Together, the top ten hold about 2% of the sample.

The sequence was obtained from a woman aged 18-35 years in good health and CMV-seronegative. The specimen sequenced was PBMCs. The sequence joins TRBV19 to TRBJ2-7; 11 junctional bases match TRBD2. The nucleotide sequence is TGTGCCAGTAGTATCCCGGGACTAGCGGACGAGCAGTACTTC. Its protein reads: CASSIPGLADEQYF.